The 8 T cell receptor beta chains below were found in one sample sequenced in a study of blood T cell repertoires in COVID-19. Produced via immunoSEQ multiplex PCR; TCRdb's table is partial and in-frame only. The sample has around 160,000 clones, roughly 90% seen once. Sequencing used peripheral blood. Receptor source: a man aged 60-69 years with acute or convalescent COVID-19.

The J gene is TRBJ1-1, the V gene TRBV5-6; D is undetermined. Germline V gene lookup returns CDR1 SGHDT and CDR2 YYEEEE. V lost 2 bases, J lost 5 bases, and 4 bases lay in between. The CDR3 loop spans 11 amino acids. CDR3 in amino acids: CASSFRTEAFF. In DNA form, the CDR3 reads TGTGCCAGCAGCTTCCGTACTGAAGCTTTCTTT.

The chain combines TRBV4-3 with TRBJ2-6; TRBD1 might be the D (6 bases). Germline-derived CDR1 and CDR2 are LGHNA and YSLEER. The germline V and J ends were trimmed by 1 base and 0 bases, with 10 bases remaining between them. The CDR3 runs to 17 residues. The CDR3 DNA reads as TGCGCCAGCAGCCAAGTATCAGGGGACTCTGGGGCCAACGTCCTGACTTTC. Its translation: CASSQVSGDSGANVLTF.

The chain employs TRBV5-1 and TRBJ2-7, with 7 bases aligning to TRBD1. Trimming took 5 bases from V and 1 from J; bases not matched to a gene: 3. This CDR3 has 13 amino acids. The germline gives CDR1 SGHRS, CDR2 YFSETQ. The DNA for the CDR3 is TGCGCCAGCAGAGAGGGACAGTCCTACGAGCAGTACTTC. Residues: CASREGQSYEQYF.

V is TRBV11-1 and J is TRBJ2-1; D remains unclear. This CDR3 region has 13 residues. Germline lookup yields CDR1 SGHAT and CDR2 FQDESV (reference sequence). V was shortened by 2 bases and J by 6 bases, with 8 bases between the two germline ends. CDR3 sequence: CASSLRRANEQFF. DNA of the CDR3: TGTGCCAGCAGCTTACGCCGAGCCAATGAGCAGTTCTTC.

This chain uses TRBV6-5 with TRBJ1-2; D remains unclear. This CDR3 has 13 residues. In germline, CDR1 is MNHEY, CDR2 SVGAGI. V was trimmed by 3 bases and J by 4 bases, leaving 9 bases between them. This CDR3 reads CASSYALVYGYTF. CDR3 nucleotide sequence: TGTGCCAGCAGTTATGCGCTCGTCTATGGCTACACCTTC.

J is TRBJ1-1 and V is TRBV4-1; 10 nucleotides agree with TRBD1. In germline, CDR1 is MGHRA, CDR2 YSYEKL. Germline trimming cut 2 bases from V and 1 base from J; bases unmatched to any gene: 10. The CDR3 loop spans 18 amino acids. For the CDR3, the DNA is TGCGCCAGCAGCCAACTGCCGGGACAGGGGATGGGGAACACTGAAGCTTTCTTT. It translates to CASSQLPGQGMGNTEAFF.

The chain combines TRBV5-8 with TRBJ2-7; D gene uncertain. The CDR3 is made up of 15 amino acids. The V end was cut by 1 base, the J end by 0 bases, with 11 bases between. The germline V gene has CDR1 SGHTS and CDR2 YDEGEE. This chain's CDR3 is CASSLTVHFSYEQYF. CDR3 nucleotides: TGTGCCAGCAGCTTGACAGTTCATTTCTCCTACGAGCAGTACTTC.

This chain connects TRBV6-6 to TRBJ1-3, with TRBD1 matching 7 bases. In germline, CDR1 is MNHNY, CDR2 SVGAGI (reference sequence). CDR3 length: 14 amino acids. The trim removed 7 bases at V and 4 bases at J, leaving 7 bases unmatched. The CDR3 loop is CASTEEGAGNTIYF. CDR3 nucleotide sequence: TGTGCCAGCACCGAGGAGGGGGCCGGAAACACCATATATTTT.